Listed below are T cell receptor beta chains from one sample, sequenced in a study of long-term antiretroviral therapy in people with HIV. The assay was immunoSEQ multiplex PCR, and TCRdb's table has in-frame clones only and misses some. The table includes tens of thousands of clones, approximately 83% detected once. Sequencing used unsorted PBMCs, obtained 2.7 to 2.9 years after starting antiretroviral therapy. Every receptor here comes from a man younger than 40 with HIV. The CDR3 runs from the conserved cysteine through the conserved F or W. D genes are given only for firm matches. The size entry is marked missing in some rows and otherwise reads once, few, many or a size class.

TRBD1	TRBV7-8	TRBJ1-5	.	CASSLGTGISNQPQHF	TGTGCCAGCAGCTTAGGGACAGGGATTAGCAATCAGCCCCAGCATTTT
.	TRBV28	TRBJ2-1	.	CALGGSYNEQFF	TGTGCCCTCGGGGGCTCCTACAATGAGCAGTTCTTC
.	TRBV2	TRBJ2-1	few	CATEGHLFRNEQFF	TGTGCCACGGAAGGACACCTTTTTCGAAATGAGCAGTTCTTC
.	TRBV27	TRBJ1-1	.	CASSLGISTEAFF	TGTGCCAGCAGTTTAGGGATCTCCACTGAAGCTTTCTTT
.	TRBV18	TRBJ1-1	.	CASSLAPPSNTEAFF	TGTGCCAGCTCACTCGCGCCGCCCTCGAACACTGAAGCTTTCTTT
.	TRBV2	TRBJ1-1	once	CASSEALSITEAFF	TGTGCCAGCAGTGAAGCGCTTAGTATAACTGAAGCTTTCTTT
.	TRBV5-1	TRBJ1-5	few	CASSWGTGNQPQHF	TGCGCCAGCAGCTGGGGTACGGGCAATCAGCCCCAGCATTTT
.	TRBV27	TRBJ1-4	.	CASSLYGSNEKLFF	TGTGCCAGCAGTTTATACGGATCTAATGAAAAACTGTTTTTT
.	TRBV28	TRBJ1-1	.	CASSLRRTSMNTEAFF	TGTGCCAGCAGTTTAAGGCGGACAAGCATGAACACTGAAGCTTTCTTT
.	TRBV5-1	TRBJ2-3	.	CASSLAVSGRLDTQYF	TGCGCCAGCAGCTTGGCCGTTAGCGGAAGGCTAGATACGCAGTATTTT
TRBD1	TRBV6-6	TRBJ2-7	.	CASSFIRDRGLYEQYF	TGTGCCAGCAGTTTCATCCGGGACAGGGGGCTTTACGAGCAGTACTTC
.	TRBV7-6	TRBJ1-4	.	CASSLATGLANEKLFF	TGTGCCAGCAGCTTAGCCACAGGGTTGGCTAATGAAAAACTGTTTTTT
.	TRBV6-6	TRBJ1-2	.	CASSYLDKNYGYTF	TGTGCCAGCAGTTACCTGGACAAGAACTATGGCTACACCTTC
.	TRBV7-9	TRBJ2-6	.	CASRLEGANVLTF	TGTGCCAGCAGGCTGGAAGGGGCCAACGTCCTGACTTTC
.	TRBV7-8	TRBJ2-5	.	CASSLFRMQRDGETEGQETQYF	TGTGCCAGCAGCTTATTTCGAATGCAACGGGATGGCGAGACAGAGGGGCAAGAGACCCAGTACTTC
.	TRBV5-1	TRBJ1-1	.	CASSWLTANTEAFF	TGCGCCAGCAGCTGGCTGACGGCGAACACTGAAGCTTTCTTT
.	TRBV18	TRBJ2-3	once	CASSPPSTDTQYF	TGTGCCAGCTCACCACCTAGCACAGATACGCAGTATTTT
.	TRBV19	TRBJ2-3	.	CASTHRDTQYF	TGTGCCAGTACGCACCGAGATACGCAGTATTTT
TRBD1	TRBV11-2	TRBJ2-2	.	CASSSWTGNTGELFF	TGTGCCAGCAGCTCGTGGACAGGGAACACCGGGGAGCTGTTTTTT
.	TRBV30	TRBJ1-4	once	CAIKYGPRLELVF	TGTGCCATAAAGTACGGTCCTCGTCTCGAGCTAGTTTTT
.	TRBV2	TRBJ1-5	few	CASSPDRLNQPQHF	TGTGCCAGCAGTCCAGACAGACTCAATCAGCCCCAGCATTTT
.	TRBV29-1	TRBJ2-2	.	CSVVQQNTGELFF	TGCAGCGTTGTACAACAGAACACCGGGGAGCTGTTTTTT
.	TRBV7-2	TRBJ2-2	.	CASSLVLGAAGELFF	TGTGCCAGCAGCTTAGTACTGGGGGCGGCCGGGGAGCTGTTTTTT
TRBD1	TRBV19	TRBJ2-7	.	CASSLKHTGTGTYEQYF	TGTGCCAGTAGTCTTAAACATACCGGGACAGGGACCTACGAGCAGTACTTC
.	TRBV18	TRBJ2-2	.	CASSPLQGPNTGELFF	TGTGCCAGCTCACCACTTCAGGGGCCGAACACCGGGGAGCTGTTTTTT
.	TRBV5-1	TRBJ2-5	few	CASSLAMETQYF	TGCGCCAGCAGCTTGGCTATGGAGACCCAGTACTTC
.	TRBV5-1	TRBJ2-7	.	CASSLRGYYEQYF	TGCGCCAGCAGCTTGAGGGGTTACTACGAGCAGTACTTC
.	TRBV6-1	TRBJ2-3	.	CASSPLGFRADTQYF	TGTGCCAGTTCTCCCCTAGGCTTCAGGGCAGATACGCAGTATTTT
.	TRBV18	TRBJ1-6	.	CASSTAPNSPLHF	TGTGCCAGCTCAACGGCCCCTAATTCACCCCTCCACTTT
TRBD2	TRBV27	TRBJ2-3	.	CASSLRGGWRDTQYF	TGTGCCAGCAGTTTGCGCGGGGGGTGGAGAGATACGCAGTATTTT
TRBD2	TRBV7-2	TRBJ2-7	.	CASSYPGLAYEQYF	TGTGCCAGCAGCTACCCGGGACTAGCGTACGAGCAGTACTTC
.	TRBV29-1	TRBJ2-3	.	CSVEGAPVDTQYF	TGCAGCGTGGAGGGGGCGCCCGTAGATACGCAGTATTTT
.	TRBV5-4	TRBJ1-3	.	CASSLGQGFGNTIYF	TGTGCCAGCAGCTTGGGCCAGGGGTTTGGAAACACCATATATTTT
TRBD1	TRBV27	TRBJ2-2	few	CASRNSGTGGRSTGELFF	TGTGCCAGCAGAAATTCCGGGACAGGGGGGCGGAGCACCGGGGAGCTGTTTTTT
TRBD2	TRBV7-2	TRBJ2-2	.	CATRPGGRSTGELFF	TGTGCCACCAGACCTGGCGGGAGAAGCACCGGGGAGCTGTTTTTT